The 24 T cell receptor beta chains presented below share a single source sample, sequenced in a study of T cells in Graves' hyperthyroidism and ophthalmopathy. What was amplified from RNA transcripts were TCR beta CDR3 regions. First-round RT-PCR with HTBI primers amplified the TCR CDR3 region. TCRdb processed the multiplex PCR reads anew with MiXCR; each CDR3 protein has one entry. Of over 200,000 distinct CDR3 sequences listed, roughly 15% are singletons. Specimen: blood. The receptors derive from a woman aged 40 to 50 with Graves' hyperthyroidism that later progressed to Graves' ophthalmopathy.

The CDR3 DNA sequence: TGTGCCAGCACCTACGAGGGGGTCTATGGCTACACCTTC. Protein: CASTYEGVYGYTF. V is TRBV2 and J is TRBJ1-2, with D tentatively TRBD1 (6 bases). Trimming pared 7 bases from V and 4 bases from J, leaving 13 bases between. The CDR3 runs to 13 residues. Germline V lookup: CDR1 SNHLY, CDR2 FYNNEI.

The DNA of the CDR3 is TGTGCCAGCAGCCAAGTCGTGGGCGGGGAGCTGTTTTTT. Encoded protein: CASSQVVGGELFF. The chain recombines TRBV3-1 with TRBJ2-2; no reliable D call. The ends were cut back, 1 base at V and 7 bases at J, with 7 bases in the middle. Germline loops: CDR1 LGHDT, CDR2 YNNKEL (reference sequence). The CDR3 contains 13 residues. The variable domain in full, completed from reference TRBV3-1 and TRBJ2-2, reads DTAVSQTPKYLVTQMGNDKSIKCEQNLGHDTMYWYKQDSKKFLKIMFSYNNKELIINETVPNRFSPKSPDKAHLNLHINSLELGDSAVYFCASSQVVGGELFFGEGSRLTVL.

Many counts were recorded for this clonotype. CDR3 protein: CASAGETDTQYF. The CDR3 DNA reads as TGTGCCAGCGCAGGGGAGACAGATACGCAGTATTTT. The gene calls are TRBV28 and TRBJ2-3, with TRBD1 as a possible D gene (6 bases). The CDR3 runs to 12 residues. Per germline, CDR1 MDHEN and CDR2 SYDVKM. The V end lost 8 bases, the J end lost 3 bases, and 9 bases lay between the germline ends.

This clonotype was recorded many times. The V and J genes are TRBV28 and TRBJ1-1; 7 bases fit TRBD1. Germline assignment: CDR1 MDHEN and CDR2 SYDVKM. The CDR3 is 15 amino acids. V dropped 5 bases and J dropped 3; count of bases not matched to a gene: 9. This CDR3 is CASSIRGGTDTEAFF. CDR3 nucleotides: TGTGCCAGCAGTATCAGGGGGGGCACGGACACTGAAGCTTTCTTT.

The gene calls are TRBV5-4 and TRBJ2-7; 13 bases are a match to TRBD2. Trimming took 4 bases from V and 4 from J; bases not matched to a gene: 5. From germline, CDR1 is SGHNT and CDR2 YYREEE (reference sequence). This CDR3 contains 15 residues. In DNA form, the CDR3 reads TGTGCCAGCAGCCAAGGACTAGCGGGAGAATACGAGCAGTACTTC. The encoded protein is CASSQGLAGEYEQYF.

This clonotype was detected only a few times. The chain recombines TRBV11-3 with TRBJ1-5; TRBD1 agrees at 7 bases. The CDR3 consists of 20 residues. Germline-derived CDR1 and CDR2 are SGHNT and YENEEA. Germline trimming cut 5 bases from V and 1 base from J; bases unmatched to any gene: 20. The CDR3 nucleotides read TGTGCCAGCAGCCTGGAGCGGCCGGGACAGAATTTGGAGAGCAATCAGCCCCAGCATTTT. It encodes CASSLERPGQNLESNQPQHF.

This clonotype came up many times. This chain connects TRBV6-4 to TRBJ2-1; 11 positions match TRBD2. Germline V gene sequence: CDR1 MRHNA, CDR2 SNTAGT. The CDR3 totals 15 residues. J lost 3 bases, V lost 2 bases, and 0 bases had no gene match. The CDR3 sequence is CASSDGTSGYNEQFF. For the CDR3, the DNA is TGTGCCAGCAGTGACGGGACTAGCGGCTACAATGAGCAGTTCTTC.

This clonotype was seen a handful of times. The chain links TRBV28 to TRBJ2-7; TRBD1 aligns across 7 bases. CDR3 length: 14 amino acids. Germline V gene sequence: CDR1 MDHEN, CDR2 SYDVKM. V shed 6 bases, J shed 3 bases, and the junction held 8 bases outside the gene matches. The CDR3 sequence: CASRNWAGGYEQYF. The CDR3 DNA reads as TGTGCCAGCAGAAATTGGGCAGGGGGCTACGAGCAGTACTTC.

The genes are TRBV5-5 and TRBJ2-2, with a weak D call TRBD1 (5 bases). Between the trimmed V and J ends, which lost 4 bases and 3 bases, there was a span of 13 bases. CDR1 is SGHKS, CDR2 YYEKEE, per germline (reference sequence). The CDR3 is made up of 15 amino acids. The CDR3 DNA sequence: TGTGCCAGCAGCCCCCGGGTCAGGGACACCGGGGAGCTGTTTTTT. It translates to CASSPRVRDTGELFF.

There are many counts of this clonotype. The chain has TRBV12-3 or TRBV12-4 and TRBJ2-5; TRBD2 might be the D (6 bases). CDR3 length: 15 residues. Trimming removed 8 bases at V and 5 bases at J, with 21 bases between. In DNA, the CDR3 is TGTGCCAGCGTGCTTTGGGCCGCGGGGAAGGAGACCCAGTACTTC. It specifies CASVLWAAGKETQYF.

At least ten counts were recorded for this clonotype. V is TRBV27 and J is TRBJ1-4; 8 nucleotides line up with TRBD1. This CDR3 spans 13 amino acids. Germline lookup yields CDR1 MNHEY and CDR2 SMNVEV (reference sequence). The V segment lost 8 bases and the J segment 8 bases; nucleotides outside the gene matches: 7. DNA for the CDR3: TGTGCCAGCGCAGGGGGCGCGAGGGAAAAACTGTTTTTT. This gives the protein CASAGGAREKLFF.

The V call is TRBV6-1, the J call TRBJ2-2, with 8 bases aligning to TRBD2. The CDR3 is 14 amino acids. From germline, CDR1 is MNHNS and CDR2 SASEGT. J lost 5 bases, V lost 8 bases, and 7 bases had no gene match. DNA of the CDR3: TGTGCCAGCGGGGGGACTAGTGGGACCGGGGAGCTGTTTTTT. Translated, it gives CASGGTSGTGELFF.

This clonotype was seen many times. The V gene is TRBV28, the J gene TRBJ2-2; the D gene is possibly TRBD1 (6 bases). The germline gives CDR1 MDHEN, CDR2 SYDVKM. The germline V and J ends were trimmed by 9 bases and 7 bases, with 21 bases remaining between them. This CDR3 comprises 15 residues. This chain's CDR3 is CASFPGTLSGGELFF. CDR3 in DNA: TGTGCCAGTTTTCCCGGGACACTTAGTGGCGGGGAGCTGTTTTTT.

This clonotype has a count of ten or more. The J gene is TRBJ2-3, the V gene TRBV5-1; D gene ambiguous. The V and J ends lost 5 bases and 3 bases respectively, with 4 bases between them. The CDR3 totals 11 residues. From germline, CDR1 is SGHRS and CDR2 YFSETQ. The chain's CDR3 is CASSMTDTQYF. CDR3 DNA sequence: TGCGCCAGCAGTATGACAGATACGCAGTATTTT.

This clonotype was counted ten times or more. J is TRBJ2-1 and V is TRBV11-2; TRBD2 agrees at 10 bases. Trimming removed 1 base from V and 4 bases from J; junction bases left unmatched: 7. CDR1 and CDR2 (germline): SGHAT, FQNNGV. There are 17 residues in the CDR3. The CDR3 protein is CASSLVKREGHYNEQFF. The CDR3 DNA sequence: TGTGCCAGCAGCTTAGTTAAGCGGGAGGGCCATTACAATGAGCAGTTCTTC.

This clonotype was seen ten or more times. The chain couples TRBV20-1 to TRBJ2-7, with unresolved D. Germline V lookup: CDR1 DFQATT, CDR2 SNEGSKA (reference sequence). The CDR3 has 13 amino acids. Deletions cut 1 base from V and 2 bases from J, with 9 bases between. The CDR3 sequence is CSARGGKAYEQYF. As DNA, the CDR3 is TGCAGTGCTAGAGGTGGTAAGGCCTACGAGCAGTACTTC.

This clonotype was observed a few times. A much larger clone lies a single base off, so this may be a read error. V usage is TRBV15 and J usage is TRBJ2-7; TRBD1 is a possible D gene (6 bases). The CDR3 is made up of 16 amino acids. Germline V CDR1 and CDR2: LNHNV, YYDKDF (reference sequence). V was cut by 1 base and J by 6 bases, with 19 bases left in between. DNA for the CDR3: TGTGCCACCAGCAGAGCCGGGACATCATTGGACTGCGAGCAGTACTTC. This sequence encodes CATSRAGTSLDCEQYF.

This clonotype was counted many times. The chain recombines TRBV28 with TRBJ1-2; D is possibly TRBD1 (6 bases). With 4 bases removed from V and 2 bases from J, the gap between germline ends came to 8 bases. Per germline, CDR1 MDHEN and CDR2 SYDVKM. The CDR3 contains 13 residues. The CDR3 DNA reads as TGTGCCAGCAGTTCACAGGGAAACTATGGCTACACCTTC. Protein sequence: CASSSQGNYGYTF.

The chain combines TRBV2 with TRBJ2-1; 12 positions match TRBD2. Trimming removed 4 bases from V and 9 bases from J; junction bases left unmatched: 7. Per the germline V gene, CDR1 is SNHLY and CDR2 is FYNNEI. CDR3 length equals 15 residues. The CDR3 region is CASSAPSGRAGEQFF. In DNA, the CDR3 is TGTGCCAGCAGTGCACCTAGCGGGAGGGCCGGTGAGCAGTTCTTC.

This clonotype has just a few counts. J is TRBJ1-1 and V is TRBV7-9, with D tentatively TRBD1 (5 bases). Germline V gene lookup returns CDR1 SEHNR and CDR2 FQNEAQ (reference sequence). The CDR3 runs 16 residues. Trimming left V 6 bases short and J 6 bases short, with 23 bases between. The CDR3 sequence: CASSSTLGGGEAEAFF. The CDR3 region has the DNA TGTGCCAGCAGTTCAACCTTGGGGGGGGGAGAGGCTGAAGCTTTCTTT.

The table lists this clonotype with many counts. The CDR3 sequence is CASSEYRDVDNQPQHF. As DNA, the CDR3 is TGCGCCAGCAGTGAATACCGGGACGTAGACAATCAGCCCCAGCATTTT. The chain couples TRBV10-2 to TRBJ1-5; possibly TRBD1 for D (5 bases). Germline CDR1 is WSHSY and CDR2 is SAAADI. V dropped 3 bases and J dropped 3 bases, with 15 bases sitting between them. This CDR3 has 16 residues.

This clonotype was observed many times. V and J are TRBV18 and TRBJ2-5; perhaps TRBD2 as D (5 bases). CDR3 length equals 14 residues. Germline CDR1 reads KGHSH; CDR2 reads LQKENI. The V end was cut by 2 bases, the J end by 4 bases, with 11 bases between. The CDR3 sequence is CASSPGELRETQYF. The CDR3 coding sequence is TGTGCCAGCTCACCAGGGGAGTTGCGAGAGACCCAGTACTTC.

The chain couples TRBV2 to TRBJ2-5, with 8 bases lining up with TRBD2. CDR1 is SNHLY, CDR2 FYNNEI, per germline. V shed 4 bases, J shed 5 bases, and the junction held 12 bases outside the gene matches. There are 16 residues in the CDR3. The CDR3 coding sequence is TGTGCCAGCAGTGTAGCGGGAACTTACTTTACTGAGACCCAGTACTTC. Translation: CASSVAGTYFTETQYF.

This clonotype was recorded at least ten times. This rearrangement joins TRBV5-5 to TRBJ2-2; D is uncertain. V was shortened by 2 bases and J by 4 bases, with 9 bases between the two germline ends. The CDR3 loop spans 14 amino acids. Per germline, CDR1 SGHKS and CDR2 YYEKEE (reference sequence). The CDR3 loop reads CASSFRVGTGELFF. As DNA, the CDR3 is TGTGCCAGCAGCTTCCGGGTTGGCACCGGGGAGCTGTTTTTT.